This T cell receptor (beta chain) was sequenced during a study of CD8 T cells in Susac syndrome. CD8+ and CD4+ T cells circulating in blood were sequenced for TCR beta. The multiple sclerosis control group was made up of treatment-naive patients with stable or active relapsing-remitting disease. It was with random hexamers that 0.5 to 1 ug RNA was reverse transcribed. The amplification used immunoSEQ multiplex PCR on TCR beta CDR3; it spanned 54 Vbeta and 13 Jbeta. From the immunoSEQ multiplex PCR reads, TCRdb called clonotypes with MiXCR, one entry per CDR3 protein. The data hold 140,000 to 150,000 distinct CDR3 sequences, with 85% to 95% observed a single time. Notes on this clonotype: The target antigen is unknown.

The study's findings and limits: By the study's own acknowledgment, its TCR sequencing and HLA analysis included relatively few individuals.

Looked up from germline, CDR1 is MDHEN and CDR2 is SYDVKM. The CDR3 spans 15 residues. Trimming took 7 bases from V and 7 from J; bases not matched to a gene: 10. This clonotype was sampled from a human donor with multiple sclerosis. This chain uses TRBV28 with TRBJ1-6; 7 nucleotides agree with TRBD1. The specimen was CD4+ T cells from PBMCs. The CDR3 DNA follows: TGTGCCAGCACCCCGGCAGGGGGGGAGAATTCACCCCTCCACTTT. Its translation is CASTPAGGENSPLHF.